This T cell receptor beta chain was documented in a study of T cell responses to AZD1222 COVID-19 vaccine. Study-level background: The analysis combined second doses at about 4 or about 12 weeks.

Findings of the study overall: Nearly half of spike-specific TCRs reportedly target unmutated variant regions. Seropositive status at baseline applied to only a handful of AZD1222 recipients. Spike was spanned by vaccine-associated CD4 TCRs, with dominance at 160-218 and 743-854.

About this clone: As yet, its antigen is unknown.

Per germline, CDR1 MDHEN and CDR2 SYDVKM. The CDR3 spans 16 residues. V lost 3 bases and J 0 bases, leaving 14 bases between the germline ends. Repertoires were generated with immunoSEQ multiplex PCR, while TCRdb's copy carries only in-frame clones and drops some. The table shows roughly 150,000 clones, with over 75% occurring only once. The receptor comes from an adult in good health. The chain couples TRBV28 to TRBJ1-2; a weak D match, TRBD1 (6 bases). The starting material was peripheral blood, obtained on day 0 of AZD1222 vaccination. The DNA of the CDR3 is TGTGCCAGCAGTTTTAGTGGGTACAGGGCTAACTATGGCTACACCTTC. Protein sequence: CASSFSGYRANYGYTF.